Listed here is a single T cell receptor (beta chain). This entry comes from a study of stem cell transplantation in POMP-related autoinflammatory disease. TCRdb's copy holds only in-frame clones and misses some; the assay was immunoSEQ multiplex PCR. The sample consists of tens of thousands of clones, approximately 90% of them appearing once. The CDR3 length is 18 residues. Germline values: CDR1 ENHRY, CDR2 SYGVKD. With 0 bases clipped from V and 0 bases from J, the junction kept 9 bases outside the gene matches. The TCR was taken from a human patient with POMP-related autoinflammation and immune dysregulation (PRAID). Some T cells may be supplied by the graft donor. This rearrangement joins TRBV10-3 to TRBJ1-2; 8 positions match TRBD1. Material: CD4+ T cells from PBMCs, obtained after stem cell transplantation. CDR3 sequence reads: CAISESGQVEEANYGYTF. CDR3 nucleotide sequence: TGTGCCATCAGTGAGTCGGGACAGGTCGAAGAAGCTAACTATGGCTACACCTTC.